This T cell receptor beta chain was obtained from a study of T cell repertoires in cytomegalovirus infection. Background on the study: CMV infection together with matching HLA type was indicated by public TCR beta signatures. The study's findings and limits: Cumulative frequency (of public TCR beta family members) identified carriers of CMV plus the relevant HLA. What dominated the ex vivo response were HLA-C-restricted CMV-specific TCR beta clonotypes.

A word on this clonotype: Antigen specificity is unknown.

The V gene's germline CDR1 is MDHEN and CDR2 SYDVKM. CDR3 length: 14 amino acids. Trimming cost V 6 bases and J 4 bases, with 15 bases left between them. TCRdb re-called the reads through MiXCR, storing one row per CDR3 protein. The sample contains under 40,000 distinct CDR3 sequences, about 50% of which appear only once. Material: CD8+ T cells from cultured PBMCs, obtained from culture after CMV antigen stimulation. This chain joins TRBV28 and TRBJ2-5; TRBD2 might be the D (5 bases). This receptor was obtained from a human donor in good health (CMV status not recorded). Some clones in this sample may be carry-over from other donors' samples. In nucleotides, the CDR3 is TGTGCCAGCAGAGAAAGAGGGTTAGGAGAGACCCAGTACTTC. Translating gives CASRERGLGETQYF.